Reported below is one T cell receptor (beta chain). Its target is not known. The data were produced by immunoSEQ multiplex PCR, yet TCRdb's version contains in-frame clones alone and is incomplete. The sample lists 50,000 to 60,000 clones, roughly nine tenths occurring once. This sample was taken from a study of a mutant IDH1 vaccine in newly diagnosed glioma. Study-level information: There were about 60% males and 37.5% females among treated patients, whose mean age was 40.4 years. Earlier therapy was either radiotherapy, temozolomide, or both, and most got both. Points from the study as a whole: Across multiple MHC alleles, around 93% of patients had vaccine-induced responses.

Time point indicated: week 11, during vaccination. All doses held 300 ug of mutant IDH1 20-mer peptide, with topical imiquimod. This CDR3 contains 13 residues. The V gene end was trimmed by 6 bases and the J gene end by 3 bases; junction bases not matched to a gene: 2. In germline, CDR1 is ENHRY, CDR2 SYGVKD. This receptor was obtained from a man aged 50-60 years with glioma. The sequencing here drew on PBMCs, taken from a glioma patient whose treatment included an IDH1 peptide vaccine. The gene calls are TRBV10-3 and TRBJ1-5; TRBD1 matches at 7 bases. The CDR3 region is CAISDRANQPQHF. DNA for the CDR3: TGTGCCATCAGCGACAGGGCCAATCAGCCCCAGCATTTT.